This TCR beta chain comes out of a study of cytotoxic CD8 clonotypes in ibrutinib-treated CLL. Study context: Among the patients, approximately ten presented as relapsed/refractory and roughly 15 as treatment-naive; 17 showed unmutated IGHV. Points from the study as a whole: The public clonotypes identified were infrequent and showed contraction or stability on treatment.

Produced via immunoSEQ multiplex PCR; TCRdb's table is partial and in-frame only. This table has about 140,000 clones, around 93% appearing once. The authors obtained approximately 2.2 micrograms of genomic DNA from cryopreserved PBMCs for TCR beta libraries. Regarding this clone: Its target is not known.

This CDR3 spans 12 amino acids. The germline V gene encodes CDR1 SQVTM and CDR2 ANQGSEA. V dropped 3 bases and J dropped 1 base, with 5 bases sitting between them. This clonotype was sampled from a human donor with chronic lymphocytic leukemia. This sample comprised PBMCs, obtained after 12 months of ibrutinib treatment. The gene calls are TRBV29-1 and TRBJ2-3; possible D gene TRBD2, 5 bases. The CDR3 region is CSVERGTDTQYF. CDR3 DNA: TGCAGCGTTGAGAGGGGCACAGATACGCAGTATTTT.